This passage covers 26 T cell receptor beta chains from one sample sequenced in a study of Graves' ophthalmopathy and Graves' hyperthyroidism. Amplification of the TCR beta CDR3 regions used RNA transcripts (as template). Investigators did first-round RT-PCR with HTBI primers, then second-round multiplex PCR. TCRdb called the multiplex PCR reads again in MiXCR, with one record for every CDR3 protein. The repertoire holds under 200,000 distinct CDR3 sequences, with 30% to 45% as singletons. The sample comprised peripheral blood. The receptors were sampled from a woman in her forties with Graves' ophthalmopathy.

The sample holds many counts of this clonotype. V is TRBV20-1 and J is TRBJ2-7; 7 nucleotides match TRBD2. The CDR3 covers 14 residues. The junction had 9 bases not matched to a gene; V was cut back by 6 bases and J by 1 base. The germline V gene encodes CDR1 DFQATT and CDR2 SNEGSKA (reference sequence). The CDR3 DNA reads TGCAGTGCCATTCACGGGACTAATTCCTACGAGCAGTACTTC. Protein product: CSAIHGTNSYEQYF.

This clonotype was counted at least ten times. The J gene is TRBJ1-2, the V gene TRBV2, with 7 bases identical to TRBD1. Germline V lookup: CDR1 SNHLY, CDR2 FYNNEI. V lost 3 bases, J lost 6 bases, and 7 bases stayed unmatched. This CDR3 is 14 amino acids long. CDR3 region: CASSDPGQTDGYTF. CDR3 nucleotide sequence: TGTGCCAGCAGTGACCCGGGACAGACGGATGGCTACACCTTC.

This clonotype was counted between two and nine times. The chain has TRBV7-8 and TRBJ2-2, with unresolved D. The germline V gene encodes CDR1 SGHVS and CDR2 FQNEAQ. V lost 5 bases to trimming and J lost 6 bases, with 7 bases between them. The CDR3 sequence is 12 residues long. The CDR3 region has the DNA TGTGCCAGCAGCAAGGGTTCCGGGGAGCTGTTTTTT. This gives the protein CASSKGSGELFF.

This clonotype has more than one count but fewer than ten. The rearrangement uses TRBV6-1 and TRBJ1-2; D might be TRBD1 (6 bases). Germline CDR1 and CDR2: MNHNS and SASEGT. Trimming left V 5 bases short and J 5 bases short, with 12 bases between. This CDR3 comprises 13 residues. The CDR3 bases are TGTGCCAGCAGTCCGGACAGCGGGTATGGCTACACCTTC. Its translation is CASSPDSGYGYTF.

The J gene is TRBJ1-1, the V gene TRBV6-1; no firm D call. The ends were cut back, 0 bases at V and 0 bases at J, with 11 bases in the middle. Germline V gene lookup returns CDR1 MNHNS and CDR2 SASEGT. The CDR3 is made up of 16 amino acids. The CDR3 region is CASSEAPAQLNTEAFF. DNA for the CDR3: TGTGCCAGCAGTGAAGCGCCTGCGCAGCTGAACACTGAAGCTTTCTTT.

This clonotype was counted at least ten times. The rearrangement links TRBV7-9 to TRBJ1-2; D not resolved. Germline V gene lookup returns CDR1 SEHNR and CDR2 FQNEAQ (reference sequence). This CDR3 contains 14 residues. The V gene lost 4 bases and the J gene lost 4 bases, with 13 bases spanning the gap. CDR3 coding DNA: TGTGCCAGCAGCTACTACAGAGAAGCCTATGGCTACACCTTC. It specifies CASSYYREAYGYTF.

Ten or more counts support this clonotype. The rearrangement uses TRBV6-2 or TRBV6-3 and TRBJ2-7; maybe TRBD2 (5 bases). In germline, CDR1 is MNHEY, CDR2 SVGEGT. V lost 6 bases and J 3 bases, leaving 12 bases between the germline ends. This CDR3 comprises 13 residues. CDR3: CASSRTVNYEQYF. The CDR3 bases are TGTGCCAGCAGCAGGACTGTTAACTACGAGCAGTACTTC.

On this clonotype: The junction shows a germline mismatch at one end, possibly a read error. The chain carries TRBV6-5 and TRBJ2-5, with D maybe TRBD1 (6 bases). The CDR3 spans 13 residues. Per germline, CDR1 MNHEY and CDR2 SVGAGI. The CDR3 loop reads CAISLQGGETQYF. The CDR3 DNA reads TGTGCCATCAGTTTACAGGGCGGGGAGACCCAGTACTTC.

The chain carries TRBV6-1 and TRBJ1-5; no firm D call. The CDR3 is made up of 11 amino acids. V lost 6 bases and J lost 5, with 5 bases in between. Germline values: CDR1 MNHNS, CDR2 SASEGT. In DNA, the CDR3 is TGTGCCAGCAGACCTGATCAGCCCCAGCATTTT. The encoded protein is CASRPDQPQHF.

This clonotype came up many times. The chain recombines TRBV20-1 with TRBJ2-2; 12 bases map to TRBD2. Germline V gene sequence: CDR1 DFQATT, CDR2 SNEGSKA (reference sequence). The CDR3 consists of 14 residues. J lost 4 bases, V lost 7 bases, and 4 bases had no gene match. The CDR3 nucleotides are TGCAGTGTGACTAGCGGGAGCCTCACCGGGGAGCTGTTTTTT. It yields the protein CSVTSGSLTGELFF.

This chain links TRBV7-9 with TRBJ1-1; 10 nucleotides match TRBD1. The V gene end was trimmed by 3 bases and the J gene end by 3 bases; junction bases not matched to a gene: 4. Germline loops: CDR1 SEHNR, CDR2 FQNEAQ (reference sequence). This CDR3 region has 15 residues. The CDR3 region has the DNA TGTGCCAGCAGCTTTGGGGGGACAGGGGACACTGAAGCTTTCTTT. Protein product: CASSFGGTGDTEAFF.

This clonotype was counted many times. CDR3 coding DNA: TGTGCCAGCAGTTGGCCAGGGGTCTACGAGCAGTACTTC. Protein sequence: CASSWPGVYEQYF. The chain combines TRBV28 with TRBJ2-7, with a possible D match to TRBD1 (6 bases). Germline lookup yields CDR1 MDHEN and CDR2 SYDVKM. This CDR3 contains 13 residues. Trimming stripped 4 bases from V and 3 bases from J, with 10 bases between.

This clonotype was seen once. V gene TRBV6-1 combines with J gene TRBJ1-6; D possibly corresponds to TRBD1 (5 bases). V dropped 6 bases and J dropped 8 bases, with 14 bases sitting between them. Per germline, CDR1 MNHNS and CDR2 SASEGT. This CDR3 contains 14 residues. The DNA of the CDR3 is TGTGCCAGCAGCGTGGGGCGCGAAGATTCACCCCTCCACTTT. It encodes CASSVGREDSPLHF.

The chain joins TRBV28 to TRBJ2-5, with a weak D call TRBD1 (5 bases). The CDR3 runs 15 residues. From germline, CDR1 is MDHEN and CDR2 SYDVKM. Between the trimmed V and J ends, which lost 7 bases and 1 base, there was a span of 16 bases. The CDR3 region has the DNA TGTGCCAGCACCGCCTTGGGCAGGGCCCAAGAGACCCAGTACTTC. This encodes CASTALGRAQETQYF.

The rearrangement uses TRBV28 and TRBJ2-7; 8 bases agree with TRBD2. The V gene's germline CDR1 is MDHEN and CDR2 SYDVKM. The junction had 9 bases not matched to a gene; V was cut back by 5 bases and J by 0 bases. This CDR3 region has 16 residues. CDR3 sequence reads: CASSREGLVLSYEQYF. The CDR3 DNA sequence: TGTGCCAGCAGTCGAGAGGGACTAGTCCTCTCCTACGAGCAGTACTTC.

On this clonotype itself: In this CDR3 the conserved last residue, phenylalanine or tryptophan, is missing, so a read error is likely. The limits of the CDR3 on the DNA are not certain, so only TCRdb's listed CDR3 is given. The chain uses TRBV6-1 and TRBJ2-7; the DNA was not compared with TRBD2, the D call given in the table. From germline, CDR1 is MNHNS and CDR2 SASEGT. The CDR3 region is 10 residues in length, termini included. CDR3: CASSAEPLAG.

Ten or more counts support this clonotype. This chain uses TRBV13 with TRBJ1-3; D is undetermined. The germline V and J ends were trimmed by 7 bases and 5 bases, with 15 bases remaining between them. The CDR3 length is 14 residues. Germline V gene lookup returns CDR1 PRHDT and CDR2 FYEKMQ (reference sequence). As DNA, the CDR3 is TGTGCCAGCACCACAAGGACGCCAAGAAACACCATATATTTT. Translation: CASTTRTPRNTIYF.

V usage is TRBV6-2 or TRBV6-3 and J usage is TRBJ1-6; D may be TRBD1 (6 bases). The CDR3 is made up of 13 amino acids. V shed 4 bases and J shed 10 bases, with 11 bases lying between them. Germline V gene lookup returns CDR1 MNHEY and CDR2 SVGEGT. DNA of the CDR3: TGTGCCAGCAGTTCGATACAGGGATCACCCCTCCACTTT. Its protein product is CASSSIQGSPLHF.

The chain joins TRBV12-3 or TRBV12-4 to TRBJ1-5; D is unresolved. V was trimmed by 1 base and J by 4 bases, leaving 8 bases between them. This CDR3 comprises 14 residues. The CDR3 DNA sequence: TGTGCCAGCAGTTTAGGGGCGACTAATCAGCCCCAGCATTTT. The encoded protein is CASSLGATNQPQHF.

Turning to this clonotype: At one of its ends the junction is not consistent with the germline gene, which may arise from a read error. The chain joins TRBV7-3 to TRBJ2-7; 9 bases are a match to TRBD2. This CDR3 contains 17 residues. Germline V CDR1 and CDR2: SGHTA, FQGTGA. CDR3 sequence (DNA): TGTGCCAGCAGTTTAAGGGGTTTGTCTAGCGGGGCTTACGAGCAGTACTTC. This gives the protein CASSLRGLSSGAYEQYF.

This clonotype came up many times. The chain is built from TRBV28 and TRBJ2-5; D may be TRBD1 (6 bases). Trimming removed 2 bases from V and 5 bases from J, with 15 bases in between. The CDR3 is 15 residues long. The germline V gene encodes CDR1 MDHEN and CDR2 SYDVKM. The CDR3 loop is CASSLVWGRGETQYF. The CDR3 region has the DNA TGTGCCAGCAGTTTAGTGTGGGGGCGTGGGGAGACCCAGTACTTC.

This clonotype was seen at least ten times. The CDR3 DNA follows: TGTGCCAGCAGCTTAGGTGTAGCACGTAATTCACCCCTCCACTTT. Translation gives CASSLGVARNSPLHF. The chain employs TRBV7-2 and TRBJ1-6; no clear D. CDR1 and CDR2 from the germline V gene are SGHTA and FQGNSA. This CDR3 comprises 15 residues. Trimming cost V 1 base and J 6 bases, with 10 bases left between them.

This clonotype was seen just once. V is TRBV29-1 and J is TRBJ2-5; D remains unclear. There are 11 residues in the CDR3. The V and J ends lost 4 bases and 3 bases respectively, with 6 bases between them. Looked up from germline, CDR1 is SQVTM and CDR2 is ANQGSEA. The CDR3 nucleotides are TGCAGCGTTGCCAGCGAAGAGACCCAGTACTTC. As protein: CSVASEETQYF.

This clonotype was seen at least ten times. The chain links TRBV7-2 to TRBJ2-2, with TRBD2 matching 8 bases. The CDR3 contains 15 residues. Looked up from germline, CDR1 is SGHTA and CDR2 is FQGNSA. V dropped 6 bases and J dropped 3; count of bases not matched to a gene: 6. The CDR3 DNA reads as TGTGCCAGCAGGCGGGGGGCCAGCGACACCGGGGAGCTGTTTTTT. Translated: CASRRGASDTGELFF.

This clonotype has a count of ten or more. The chain uses TRBV19 and TRBJ1-2, with 7 bases lining up with TRBD1. The CDR3 is 16 amino acids. V gave up 0 bases and J gave up 0 bases; unmatched junction bases: 4. The germline V gene has CDR1 LNHDA and CDR2 SQIVND (reference sequence). CDR3 DNA: TGTGCCAGTAGTATAGACCGGGACAGTACTAACTATGGCTACACCTTC. Its translation is CASSIDRDSTNYGYTF.

The V gene is TRBV6-2 or TRBV6-3, the J gene TRBJ2-7; D is uncertain. CDR1 and CDR2 (germline): MNHEY, SVGEGT. The CDR3 runs to 14 residues. The V and J ends lost 6 bases and 0 bases respectively, with 12 bases between them. CDR3 protein: CASSVAGHSYEQYF. The DNA for the CDR3 is TGTGCCAGCAGCGTAGCCGGGCACTCCTACGAGCAGTACTTC.